The source of this TCR beta chain is a study of shared clonotypes between healthy human individuals (dated by TCRdb to the early 2020s). General notes on the study: Three men and two women, aged 18 to 49 years, made up the cohort. For each donor, three plates each were used for CD4 naive and CD4 memory, two plates were used for CD8 naive, and one plate was used for CD8 memory. To estimate repertoire size and how much clonotype sharing occurs between individuals, the study deeply sequenced the blood TCR repertoires of about 5 healthy adults. Libraries were prepared and TCR repertoires were sequenced by different laboratories using diverse techniques, in order to increase sequencing depth and limit assay-specific biases. Per donor, leukapheresis produced somewhere between about 0.9 and 9.5 billion PBMCs. Findings and caveats that apply to the study as a whole: Compared with non-shared clonotypes, clonotypes shared by all four sorted-subset donors had higher generation probabilities. Only blood was sampled, and tissue TCR repertoires likely differ from those in blood. The small number of donors limited the genetic and exposure-history diversity represented. Estimated clonotype richness was generally larger for naive than for memory subsets. Even with the large sequencing depth, rarefaction of the sorted-subset datasets indicated that sequencing was incomplete. Sharing across several donors was observed for approximately 5% of naive CD4, over 3% of naive CD8, roughly 2.3% of memory CD4, and 0.4% of memory CD8 clonotypes. Pairwise subsampling led to the expectation that sequencing depth would affect the degree of clonotype sharing among donors.

TCR CDR3 regions were amplified from genomic DNA by multiplex PCR using the deep immunoSEQ assay. Genomic DNA extracted from each cell subset was distributed evenly over all wells of several immunoSEQ 96-well plates, and each plate served as one replicate. For sorted subsets, 200 to 250 ng of genomic DNA, equivalent to some 30,000 T cell genomes, went into each replicate PCR. Purified libraries were quantified with a Qubit 3.0 fluorometer, sized on a Bioanalyzer 2100, and re-quantified with the KAPA Library Quantification kit. Each immunoSEQ 96-well plate was sequenced on its own single-read 150-cycle Illumina NextSeq 550 flow cell. Under the source paper's analysis protocol: Because only junctional sequences without quality scores were contained in the immunoSEQ output, filtering matching that applied to full-length reads could not be performed. To assign V/J genes and CDR3, sequences were annotated against IMGT germline references using PyIR, a Python wrapper for IgBLAST v1.9. Any read was removed if the V/J assignment was weak (E-value above 1e-6), the CDR3 was missing, or the read contained stop codons, out-of-frame junctions, or ambiguous translated residues. V3J clonotypes were defined as sequences sharing an identical inferred V gene, J gene, and CDR3 amino acid sequence. The percentage overlap between two repertoires was calculated by dividing the number of shared unique clonotypes by the size of the smaller repertoire. RTK rarefaction, the Chao1 estimator, and Recon v2.1 estimates of unobserved clonotypes were used to assess repertoire richness. OLGA was used to compute generation probabilities for all TCRbeta clonotypes that the gDNA method yielded from a handful of donors. TCRdb mirrors the immuneACCESS table, restricted to in-frame sequences. Some clones are absent from its copies; in checked studies, under half trace to an unresolved V gene, and the reason for the others is unknown. Clone size and the V and J calls come from that table; the DNA yielded D and trimming. The sample contains about 2.4 million clones, approximately 94% of them found a single time. The top ten clones comprise about 0.13% of the sample.

The donors were healthy, HIV-negative adults with no recently reported acute infections or vaccinations. Every donor was a Caucasian adult residing in Nashville, Tennessee, USA. Magnetic negative selection was used to enrich CD4+ T cells, after which naive cells were positively selected on CD45RA and the negative fraction became the memory subset. Blood was collected by leukapheresis, and PBMCs were isolated by Ficoll-Histopaque density gradient centrifugation and then cryopreserved in liquid nitrogen vapor phase. Analytical flow cytometry was used to check the purity and quantity of every magnetically sorted T cell population. Each sorted fraction had its genomic DNA isolated and then quantified by UV absorbance on a Nanodrop 2000c. The germline V gene (reference sequence) provides CDR1 LNHNV and CDR2 YYDKDF. The CDR3 has 15 amino acids, counting the end cysteine and phenylalanine. Only CDR3 DNA remains: 45 bases, in frame from the first base. Compared with germline, V lacks 1 base and J lacks 0 bases; bases without a gene match: 2.

In regard to this clone: No antigen is known for it. The sample holds no much larger clone one base away, and base qualities are not on file. The sample holds other DNA sequences that translate to the same CDR3.

This sequence uses TRBV15 and TRBJ2-7; TRBD2 matches 8 bases in the middle. This TCR came from a man between 18 and 29 years old in good health. Sequenced: naive CD4+ T cells sorted from blood. Per the publication, the cell subset or site label means: CD45RA+ positively selected. The CDR3 has the sequence CATSRGGTSSYEQYF. Here is the DNA: TGTGCCACCAGCAGAGGTGGGACTAGCTCCTACGAGCAGTACTTC.